One sample yielded the 5 T cell receptor beta chains listed below, sequenced in a study of CD8+CD57+ T cells in acquired aplastic anemia. TCR beta VDJ and CDR3 were profiled, and genomic DNA was the template. Each CDR3 protein is one row after TCRdb ran MiXCR on the reads. The table records approximately 130,000 distinct CDR3 sequences, 58% of them present only once. Whoever was chosen for sequencing had shown CD8+CD57+ cell expansion by flow cytometry. Sequencing was carried out using sorted CD4+, CD8+, or CD8+CD57+ T cells (not recorded which) from PBMCs. These receptors were obtained from a human donor with aplastic anemia.

CDR3 coding DNA: TGCAGCGCCCTCGGAGGTGAAAAACTGTTTTTT. It translates to CSALGGEKLFF. J is TRBJ1-4 and V is TRBV29-1; D is unclear. V lost 7 bases, J lost 7 bases, and 10 bases lay in between. The length of the CDR3 is 11 residues. The germline CDR1 and CDR2 sequences are SQVTM and ANQGSEA.

The chain links TRBV12-3 or TRBV12-4 to TRBJ1-5; no clear D gene. The germline V and J ends were trimmed by 7 bases and 2 bases, with 15 bases remaining between them. This CDR3 contains 15 residues. The CDR3 nucleotides read TGTGCCAGCACTCTGGACGGCGGGGGCAATCAGCCCCAGCATTTT. It translates to CASTLDGGGNQPQHF.

The chain uses TRBV2 and TRBJ1-1; TRBD1 matches 7 bases. The CDR3 sequence is 15 residues long. CDR1 and CDR2 from the germline V gene are SNHLY and FYNNEI. With 1 base clipped from V and 4 bases from J, the junction kept 6 bases outside the gene matches. DNA of the CDR3: TGTGCCAGCAGTGAAGGAGGGGGCGCCGGCACTGAAGCTTTCTTT. The encoded protein is CASSEGGGAGTEAFF. The whole variable domain, remainder taken from reference TRBV2 and TRBJ1-1, is EPEVTQTPSHQVTQMGQEVILRCVPISNHLYFYWYRQILGQKVEFLVSFYNNEISEKSEIFDDQFSVERPDGSNFTLKIRSTKLEDSAMYFCASSEGGGAGTEAFFGQGTRLTVV.

This clonotype has a handful of counts. The rearrangement joins TRBV15 to TRBJ1-1, with 8 bases fitting TRBD1. This CDR3 comprises 14 residues. Germline V lookup: CDR1 LNHNV, CDR2 YYDKDF (reference sequence). J lost 8 bases, V lost 8 bases, and 13 bases had no gene match. CDR3 DNA: TGTGCCACCGGATCCACGCGGACAGGGACGGAAGCTTTCTTT. Protein: CATGSTRTGTEAFF.

The chain couples TRBV20-1 to TRBJ2-5, with 7 bases lining up with TRBD1. Per the germline V gene, CDR1 is DFQATT and CDR2 is SNEGSKA (reference sequence). CDR3 length: 16 amino acids. The ends lost 4 bases at V and 4 bases at J; junction bases unmatched: 15. The CDR3 nucleotides are TGCAGTGCTAACCTCGAGGACAGGCCGCTTAGAGAGACCCAGTACTTC. Translating gives CSANLEDRPLRETQYF.